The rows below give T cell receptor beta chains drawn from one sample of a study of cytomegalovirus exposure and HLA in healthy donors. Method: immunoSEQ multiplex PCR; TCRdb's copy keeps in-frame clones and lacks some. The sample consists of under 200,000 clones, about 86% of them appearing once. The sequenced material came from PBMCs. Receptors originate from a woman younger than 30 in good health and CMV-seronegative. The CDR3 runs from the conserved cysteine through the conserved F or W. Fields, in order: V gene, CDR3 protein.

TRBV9	CASSATNRDTQYF
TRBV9	CASSGWGTANTGELFF
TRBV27	CASSLTDPYEQYF
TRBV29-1	CSVRTGEGNQPQHF
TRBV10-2	CASSGGPFEQYF
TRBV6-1	CASSAGQGIYEQYF
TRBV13	CASSLTLAGVQGEQFF
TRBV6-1	CASSDTGTGRDEQFF
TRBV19	CASSPTGYRRTGELFF
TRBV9	CASSVDDREAFF
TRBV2	CASSEYSGTYEQYF
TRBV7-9	CASSLGGGATDTQYF
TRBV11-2	CASRLVRGNTEAFF
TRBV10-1	CASRTTVTPYGYPF
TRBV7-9	CASSLPLAAQYGYTF
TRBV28	CASSPRTTHYEQYF
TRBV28	CASSSLGGSIGYEQYF
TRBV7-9	CASSPTGGRTDTQYF
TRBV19	CASRRTGATRGYTF
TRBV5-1	CASSLGHIYTGELFF
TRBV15	CATSRDVTGEQYF
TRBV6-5	CASSYAPRGRIGYTF
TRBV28	CASSLPRRERGEQFF
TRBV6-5	CASSYSKGPAFF
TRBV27	CASSPRTGYLTDTQYF
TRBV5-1	CASTPPGALSGANVLTF
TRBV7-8	CASSPPLRGETQYF
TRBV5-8	CASSTPTGIQETQYF
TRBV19	CASSMNPLISGANVLTF
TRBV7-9	CASSLETGGSYNEQFF
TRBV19	CASTGGVTDTQYF